This entry lists 22 T cell receptor beta chains sequenced from one sample in a study of shared clonotypes between healthy human individuals. Sequenced by immunoSEQ multiplex PCR; TCRdb stores in-frame clones only, minus some. The data show 650,000 to 800,000 clones, under 95% seen once. Only CD45RO-negative cells positively selected for CCR7 counted as naive CD8 cells, so terminally differentiated effector memory CD45RA+ cells were excluded. Material: naive CD8+ T cells sorted from blood. These receptors were obtained from a man aged 30 to 39 in good health.

This chain connects TRBV29-1 to TRBJ2-1; TRBD1 matches 9 bases. Per the germline V gene, CDR1 is SQVTM and CDR2 is ANQGSEA. The CDR3 has 19 residues. V lost 8 bases to trimming and J lost 0 bases; unmatched junction nucleotides: 20. The CDR3 DNA sequence: TGCAGCTCTAAAGGTCAAATTCCGGGACAGGGAAACTCCTACAATGAGCAGTTCTTC. Translating gives CSSKGQIPGQGNSYNEQFF.

Of note for this clone: Different DNA sequences within this sample yield the same CDR3. The chain carries TRBV7-9 and TRBJ1-2; 8 nucleotides line up with TRBD1. V lost 3 bases to trimming and J lost 3 bases; unmatched junction nucleotides: 0. Germline V CDR1 and CDR2: SEHNR, FQNEAQ (reference sequence). The CDR3 has 13 residues. The CDR3 reads CASSLTGDYGYTF. Written as DNA, the CDR3 is TGTGCCAGCAGCTTGACAGGGGACTATGGCTACACCTTC.

This chain uses TRBV9 with TRBJ2-7, with D possibly TRBD2 on 6 matching bases. Looked up from germline, CDR1 is SGDLS and CDR2 is YYNGEE. The CDR3 is made up of 14 amino acids. Trimming took off 2 bases at V and 3 bases at J, with 12 bases between the two ends. The CDR3 loop reads CASSVRDSIYEQYF. DNA of the CDR3: TGTGCCAGCAGCGTCCGGGACTCAATCTACGAGCAGTACTTC.

V gene TRBV27 combines with J gene TRBJ2-7; D possibly corresponds to TRBD2 (6 bases). The CDR3 length is 14 residues. CDR1 and CDR2 (germline): MNHEY, SMNVEV (reference sequence). Trimming took 3 bases from V and 3 from J, leaving 12 bases between them. CDR3 in amino acids: CASSFAGPNYEQYF. The CDR3 nucleotides read TGTGCCAGCAGTTTTGCGGGGCCCAACTACGAGCAGTACTTC.

A word on this clone: This CDR3 is also generated by other DNA sequences in the sample. The chain employs TRBV7-9 and TRBJ2-7; D is undetermined. CDR3 size: 12 residues. Looked up from germline, CDR1 is SEHNR and CDR2 is FQNEAQ (reference sequence). V lost 5 bases, J lost 4 bases, and 9 bases lay in between. CDR3 DNA: TGTGCCAGCAGCCCCTCACCATACGAGCAGTACTTC. This sequence encodes CASSPSPYEQYF. The full variable domain, in which reference TRBV7-9 and TRBJ2-7 provide the parts outside the CDR3, is DTGVSQNPRHKITKRGQNVTFRCDPISEHNRLYWYRQTLGQGPEFLTYFQNEAQLEKSRLLSDRFSAERPKGSFSTLEIQRTEQGDSAMYLCASSPSPYEQYFGPGTRLTVT.

DNA for the CDR3: TGTGCCAGCAGTTACCGGGGCATAGCCCAAGAGACCCAGTACTTC. Translation gives CASSYRGIAQETQYF. V usage is TRBV6-5 and J usage is TRBJ2-5; D tentatively reads TRBD1 or TRBD2 (5 bases each). The CDR3 totals 15 residues. The V end was cut by 2 bases, the J end by 1 base, with 11 bases between. Germline loops: CDR1 MNHEY, CDR2 SVGAGI.

In the case of this clone: A read error may account for a junction end that differs from germline. The V gene is TRBV2, the J gene TRBJ1-1; 9 bases are shared with TRBD1. Germline V gives CDR1 SNHLY, CDR2 FYNNEI. The CDR3 consists of 13 residues. In DNA form, the CDR3 reads TGTGCCACCAGTCCCGGGACAGGGTTTGAAGCTTTCTTT. It codes for CATSPGTGFEAFF.

The rearrangement uses TRBV9 and TRBJ2-2, with D unresolved. Trimming took 0 bases from V and 3 from J, leaving 9 bases between them. The CDR3 is made up of 15 amino acids. CDR1 SGDLS and CDR2 YYNGEE come from the germline V gene. Here the CDR3 DNA reads TGTGCCAGCAGCGTAGGGCTCTCCGACACCGGGGAGCTGTTTTTT. It is translated as CASSVGLSDTGELFF.

The chain combines TRBV23-1 with TRBJ2-1; no reliable D call. TRBV23-1 is flagged as an ORF with uncertain function. This CDR3 spans 16 amino acids. The V end was cut by 2 bases, the J end by 0 bases, with 11 bases between. The CDR3 is CASSQPGGSSYNEQFF. CDR3 sequence (DNA): TGCGCCAGCAGTCAACCGGGCGGCAGCTCCTACAATGAGCAGTTCTTC.

V is TRBV7-9 and J is TRBJ1-5, with D possibly matching TRBD1 (6 bases). The germline V gene encodes CDR1 SEHNR and CDR2 FQNEAQ (reference sequence). Trimming stripped 1 base from V and 2 bases from J, with 9 bases between. The CDR3 runs 15 residues. CDR3 sequence reads: CASSLDRVGNQPQHF. CDR3 nucleotide sequence: TGTGCCAGCAGCTTAGACAGGGTAGGCAATCAGCCCCAGCATTTT.

The chain carries TRBV6-5 and TRBJ1-3; D is perhaps TRBD1 (5 bases). In germline, CDR1 is MNHEY, CDR2 SVGAGI. V was cut by 6 bases and J by 0 bases, with 9 bases left in between. CDR3 size: 14 residues. The CDR3 here is CASRMQGSGNTIYF. CDR3 coding DNA: TGTGCCAGCAGGATGCAGGGCTCTGGAAACACCATATATTTT.

The J gene is TRBJ2-1, the V gene TRBV6-1; D is unclear. Trimming cost V 6 bases and J 15 bases, with 15 bases left between them. The CDR3 spans 11 residues. Germline V gene sequence: CDR1 MNHNS, CDR2 SASEGT. The CDR3 is CASSLEPSPFF. The CDR3 nucleotides read TGTGCCAGCAGCCTCGAGCCCTCCCCGTTCTTC.

This rearrangement joins TRBV27 to TRBJ2-7, with 9 positions matching TRBD1. The CDR3 covers 15 residues. V lost 5 bases, J lost 3 bases, and 8 bases stayed unmatched. From germline, CDR1 is MNHEY and CDR2 SMNVEV (reference sequence). The CDR3 is CASSPHHRGLYEQYF. The CDR3 region has the DNA TGTGCCAGCAGTCCACACCACAGGGGGCTCTACGAGCAGTACTTC.

The chain recombines TRBV7-2 with TRBJ1-1; D remains unclear. The germline V gene encodes CDR1 SGHTA and CDR2 FQGNSA. The V end lost 1 base, the J end lost 5 bases, and 5 bases lay between the germline ends. The CDR3 runs to 12 residues. The CDR3: CASSLVRTEAFF. CDR3 DNA sequence: TGTGCCAGCAGCTTAGTACGGACTGAAGCTTTCTTT.

This clone was picked up one time. V gene TRBV4-1 combines with J gene TRBJ2-3; perhaps TRBD2 as D (6 bases). The CDR3 runs to 16 residues. The V end lost 4 bases, the J end lost 0 bases, and 14 bases lay between the germline ends. From germline, CDR1 is MGHRA and CDR2 YSYEKL. The DNA for the CDR3 is TGCGCCAGCAGCCCCCGGGTAGCGGTCAGCACAGATACGCAGTATTTT. Protein product: CASSPRVAVSTDTQYF.

V usage is TRBV21-1 and J usage is TRBJ2-1; the table's D call of TRBD2 was not tested on the DNA. TRBV21-1 is tagged as a pseudogene. This CDR3 has 19 amino acids. CDR3: CASEQTGTSGSSHYNEQFF. CDR3 bases: TGTGCCAGCGAGCAAACCGGGACTAGCGGGAGTTCTCACTACAATGAGCAGTTCTTC.

The chain has TRBV7-6 and TRBJ2-5; 8 bases map to TRBD2. The V and J ends lost 6 bases and 1 base, in that order; junction bases with no gene match: 13. This CDR3 comprises 17 residues. Per germline, CDR1 SGHVS and CDR2 FNYEAQ. Here the CDR3 DNA reads TGTGCCAGCAGTTATCCGGGAGCGGGAGAGCCCCAAGAGACCCAGTACTTC. Protein product: CASSYPGAGEPQETQYF. Filled out from reference TRBV7-6 and TRBJ2-5, the complete variable domain reads GAGVSQSPRYKVTKRGQDVALRCDPISGHVSLYWYRQALGQGPEFLTYFNYEAQQDKSGLPNDRFSAERPEGSISTLTIQRTEQRDSAMYRCASSYPGAGEPQETQYFGPGTRLLVL.

DNA of the CDR3: TGTGCCAGCAGCTTACAGGGCTATGAGCAGTTCTTC. Translated, it gives CASSLQGYEQFF. The chain couples TRBV5-6 to TRBJ2-1, with D perhaps TRBD1 (6 bases). From germline, CDR1 is SGHDT and CDR2 YYEEEE. The V end was cut by 2 bases, the J end by 8 bases, with 8 bases between. The CDR3 has 12 amino acids.

The gene calls are TRBV10-1 and TRBJ2-1; maybe TRBD2 (6 bases). From germline, CDR1 is WNHNN and CDR2 SYGVQD (reference sequence). Trimming took 5 bases from V and 8 from J, leaving 16 bases between them. The CDR3 length is 14 residues. The CDR3 nucleotides are TGCGCCAGCAGTAAAAGACTAGGCCCCCATGAGCAGTTCTTC. It codes for CASSKRLGPHEQFF.

The chain has TRBV2 and TRBJ2-1; tentative D call: TRBD2 (6 bases). From germline, CDR1 is SNHLY and CDR2 FYNNEI. The CDR3 spans 14 residues. The V end was cut by 1 base, the J end by 8 bases, with 12 bases between. The DNA for the CDR3 is TGTGCCAGCAGTGAAGGACTAGGAGACGATGAGCAGTTCTTC. Encoded protein: CASSEGLGDDEQFF.

The chain is built from TRBV13 and TRBJ2-3; 15 bases are shared with TRBD2. Trimming at V came to 2 bases and at J to 1 base, leaving 4 bases not matched to a gene. This CDR3 comprises 18 residues. Germline V gene sequence: CDR1 PRHDT, CDR2 FYEKMQ (reference sequence). The CDR3 bases are TGTGCCAGCAGCTTAAGGACTAGCGGGAGGGGAGGCACAGATACGCAGTATTTT. Its protein is CASSLRTSGRGGTDTQYF.

This chain joins TRBV13 and TRBJ2-5; D is undetermined. The CDR3 sequence is 15 residues long. Germline-derived CDR1 and CDR2 are PRHDT and FYEKMQ (reference sequence). Trimming pared 0 bases from V and 4 bases from J, leaving 12 bases between. In DNA, the CDR3 is TGTGCCAGCAGCTTAGGCTGGGCAGGCCCAGAGACCCAGTACTTC. Its protein is CASSLGWAGPETQYF.